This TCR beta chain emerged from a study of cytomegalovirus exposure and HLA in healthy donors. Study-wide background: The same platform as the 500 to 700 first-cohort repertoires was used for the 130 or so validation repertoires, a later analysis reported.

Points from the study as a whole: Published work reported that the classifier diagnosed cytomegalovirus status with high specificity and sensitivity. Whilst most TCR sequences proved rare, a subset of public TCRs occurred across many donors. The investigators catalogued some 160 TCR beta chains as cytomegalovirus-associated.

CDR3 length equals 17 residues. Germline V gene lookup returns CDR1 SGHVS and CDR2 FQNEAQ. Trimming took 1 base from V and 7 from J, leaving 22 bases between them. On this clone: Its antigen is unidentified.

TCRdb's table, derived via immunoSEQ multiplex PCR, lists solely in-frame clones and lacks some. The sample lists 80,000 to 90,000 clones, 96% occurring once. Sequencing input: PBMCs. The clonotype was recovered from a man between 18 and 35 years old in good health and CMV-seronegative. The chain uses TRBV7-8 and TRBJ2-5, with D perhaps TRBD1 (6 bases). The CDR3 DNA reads TGTGCCAGCAGCTTAGATCGGACAGCGAATAAACTGGGGACCCAGTACTTC. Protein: CASSLDRTANKLGTQYF.